This TCR beta chain was found in a study of CD8 T cells in Susac syndrome. CDR1 and CDR2 (germline): SGDLS, YYNGEE. CDR3 size: 11 residues. Trimming pared 7 bases from V and 8 bases from J, leaving 12 bases between. Reverse transcription of roughly 0.45 to 1 ug RNA used random hexamers. TCRdb ran MiXCR on the immunoSEQ multiplex PCR reads and lists one entry per CDR3 protein. The sample has more than 200,000 distinct CDR3 sequences, about 90% seen once. The TCR was taken from a human donor with multiple sclerosis. Sequencing was done on a sample of CD8+ T cells from PBMCs. The rearrangement links TRBV9 to TRBJ1-2; D gene ambiguous. The CDR3 loop reads CASSTRGGYTF. Here the CDR3 DNA reads TGTGCCAGCTCCACCCGGGGAGGCTACACCTTC.